This is a list of T cell receptor beta chains from one sample in a study of technical replicates of blood from a few donors. The repertoire was sequenced with immunoSEQ multiplex PCR; TCRdb's copy has only in-frame clones and lacks some. The sample contains around 100,000 clones, 90% to 95% of which appear only once. Source material: T cells isolated from PBMCs. These receptors were obtained from a human donor in good health. Both conserved end residues are part of each CDR3. Fields, in order: D gene, J gene, V gene, clone size, CDR3 DNA, CDR3 protein. The D gene is left open where the match is weak. Where a row states a size, it is once, few, many or the class of an expanded clone; other rows omit it.

d_call: -
j_call: TRBJ1-1
v_call: TRBV10-3
clone_size: -
cdr3_nt: TGTGCCATCACCGAGGGTGGATACACTGAAGCTTTCTTT
cdr3_aa: CAITEGGYTEAFF

d_call: TRBD2
j_call: TRBJ2-4
v_call: TRBV19
clone_size: -
cdr3_nt: TGTGCCAGTAGTATAGGGACTAGCGGGAGGGGGTTTGGCAAAAACATTCAGTACTTC
cdr3_aa: CASSIGTSGRGFGKNIQYF

d_call: TRBD1
j_call: TRBJ1-2
v_call: TRBV13
clone_size: -
cdr3_nt: TGTGCCAGCAGCCCCGGACAGGGAAGTTCTGGCTACACCTTC
cdr3_aa: CASSPGQGSSGYTF

d_call: -
j_call: TRBJ1-1
v_call: TRBV2
clone_size: -
cdr3_nt: TGTGCCAGCATCGGGGGATTGGGAACTGAAGCTTTCTTT
cdr3_aa: CASIGGLGTEAFF

d_call: TRBD2
j_call: TRBJ2-1
v_call: TRBV18
clone_size: -
cdr3_nt: TGTGCCAGCTCTAAGACGACTAGCGCCATCAATGAGCAGTTCTTC
cdr3_aa: CASSKTTSAINEQFF

d_call: TRBD2
j_call: TRBJ2-3
v_call: TRBV7-2
clone_size: -
cdr3_nt: TGTGCCAGCAGCGCGACTAGCGGAAGCACAGATACGCAGTATTTT
cdr3_aa: CASSATSGSTDTQYF

d_call: -
j_call: TRBJ2-2
v_call: TRBV11-3
clone_size: -
cdr3_nt: TGTGCCAGCAGCTTAGTACTTAACACCGGGGAGCTGTTTTTT
cdr3_aa: CASSLVLNTGELFF

d_call: TRBD1
j_call: TRBJ1-2
v_call: TRBV14
clone_size: -
cdr3_nt: TGTGCCAGCAGCCGGCCGACAGGGCCTGGCTACACCTTC
cdr3_aa: CASSRPTGPGYTF

d_call: TRBD1
j_call: TRBJ2-5
v_call: TRBV27
clone_size: -
cdr3_nt: TGTGCCAGCAGTTGGGGGACAGGGGACCAAGAGACCCAGTACTTC
cdr3_aa: CASSWGTGDQETQYF

d_call: -
j_call: TRBJ2-7
v_call: TRBV7-9
clone_size: -
cdr3_nt: TGTGCCAGCAGCCGGAGGGAATCCTACGAGCAGTACTTC
cdr3_aa: CASSRRESYEQYF

d_call: -
j_call: TRBJ2-6
v_call: TRBV4-2
clone_size: -
cdr3_nt: TGTGCCAGCAGCCAAGCAGGAGGGGCGGGGGCCAACGTCCTGACTTTC
cdr3_aa: CASSQAGGAGANVLTF

d_call: -
j_call: TRBJ2-3
v_call: TRBV28
clone_size: -
cdr3_nt: TGTGCCAGCAGTTGGGGCAATACGCAGTATTTT
cdr3_aa: CASSWGNTQYF

d_call: -
j_call: TRBJ2-2
v_call: TRBV7-3
clone_size: -
cdr3_nt: TGTGCCAGCAGCTTAACGTTACAGGGAGGGGCCGGGGAGCTGTTTTTT
cdr3_aa: CASSLTLQGGAGELFF

d_call: TRBD1
j_call: TRBJ1-1
v_call: TRBV6-5
clone_size: -
cdr3_nt: TGTGCCAGCAGTTACTCGACAGGGGGCACTGAAGCTTTCTTT
cdr3_aa: CASSYSTGGTEAFF

d_call: -
j_call: TRBJ2-3
v_call: TRBV19
clone_size: once
cdr3_nt: TGTGCCAGTACACCACGACTAGAGTCTCATCCGCAGTATTTT
cdr3_aa: CASTPRLESHPQYF

d_call: TRBD2
j_call: TRBJ2-1
v_call: TRBV15
clone_size: -
cdr3_nt: TGTGCCACCAGCTCTTCACTAGCGGGAGTCCGCAGCTCCTACAATGAGCAGTTCTTC
cdr3_aa: CATSSSLAGVRSSYNEQFF

d_call: -
j_call: TRBJ2-7
v_call: TRBV30
clone_size: few
cdr3_nt: TGTGCCTGGAGAACAGTTCGAGTCTACGAGCAGTACTTC
cdr3_aa: CAWRTVRVYEQYF

d_call: -
j_call: TRBJ2-1
v_call: TRBV6-5
clone_size: -
cdr3_nt: TGTGCCAGCAGTTACTCGATGGAGGGGTACAATGAGCAGTTCTTC
cdr3_aa: CASSYSMEGYNEQFF

d_call: -
j_call: TRBJ1-2
v_call: TRBV2
clone_size: -
cdr3_nt: TGTGCCAGCTGTTACAGCTATGGCTACACCTTC
cdr3_aa: CASCYSYGYTF

d_call: -
j_call: TRBJ1-1
v_call: TRBV19
clone_size: -
cdr3_nt: TGTGCCAGTACCCCCACCAGGGAGAACACTGAAGCTTTCTTT
cdr3_aa: CASTPTRENTEAFF

d_call: TRBD1
j_call: TRBJ2-7
v_call: TRBV27
clone_size: once
cdr3_nt: TGTGCCAGCAGCCGGGACAGGGGGTTATACGAGCAGTACTTC
cdr3_aa: CASSRDRGLYEQYF

d_call: -
j_call: TRBJ1-3
v_call: TRBV30
clone_size: -
cdr3_nt: TGTGCCTGGAGTGGAACTCTCGATGTCCGTGGAAACACCATATATTTT
cdr3_aa: CAWSGTLDVRGNTIYF

d_call: -
j_call: TRBJ1-3
v_call: TRBV6-6
clone_size: -
cdr3_nt: TGTGCCACCCTCAGGGTGGAGACTGGAAACACCATATATTTT
cdr3_aa: CATLRVETGNTIYF

d_call: TRBD2
j_call: TRBJ2-1
v_call: TRBV9
clone_size: -
cdr3_nt: TGTGCCAGCAGCCCGACGACTAGCAGAGCCTACAATGAGCAGTTCTTC
cdr3_aa: CASSPTTSRAYNEQFF

d_call: TRBD1
j_call: TRBJ1-1
v_call: TRBV28
clone_size: -
cdr3_nt: TGTGCCAGCAGTTTAATTGGACAGGGGAGAACTGAAGCTTTCTTT
cdr3_aa: CASSLIGQGRTEAFF

d_call: TRBD2
j_call: TRBJ2-7
v_call: TRBV4-3
clone_size: -
cdr3_nt: TGCGCCAGCAGCCAAGAACTAGCGGGACATCCTTACGAGCAGTACTTC
cdr3_aa: CASSQELAGHPYEQYF